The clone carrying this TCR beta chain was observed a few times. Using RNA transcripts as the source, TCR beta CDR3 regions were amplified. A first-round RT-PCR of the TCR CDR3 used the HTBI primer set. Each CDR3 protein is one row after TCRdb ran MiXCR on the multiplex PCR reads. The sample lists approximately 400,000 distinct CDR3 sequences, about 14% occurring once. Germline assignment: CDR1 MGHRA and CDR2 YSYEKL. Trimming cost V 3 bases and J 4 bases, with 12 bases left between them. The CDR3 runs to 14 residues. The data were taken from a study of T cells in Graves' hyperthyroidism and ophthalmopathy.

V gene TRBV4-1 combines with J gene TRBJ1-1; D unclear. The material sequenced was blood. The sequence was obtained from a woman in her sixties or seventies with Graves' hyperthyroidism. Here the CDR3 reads CASSHPAKLTEAFF. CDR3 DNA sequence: TGCGCCAGCAGCCATCCGGCGAAGCTCACTGAAGCTTTCTTT.